The 32 T cell receptor beta chains below all came from one sample that was sequenced in a study of T cells after yellow fever vaccination. TCRdb ran MiXCR on the 5' RACE reads and lists one entry per CDR3 protein. The table records 450,000 to 600,000 distinct CDR3 sequences, 17% of them present only once. Sequences were derived from PBMCs, sampled 5 to 6 days after the first yellow fever vaccination. The receptors come from a man between 18 and 29 years old who received the YFV17D yellow fever vaccine.

The chain recombines TRBV9 with TRBJ1-2; 8 bases are shared with TRBD1. V was pared by 2 bases and J by 8 bases, with 8 bases of the junction left unmatched. From germline, CDR1 is SGDLS and CDR2 YYNGEE. The CDR3 sequence is 14 residues long. The CDR3 DNA reads TGTGCCAGCAGCGTCGGACAGGGAATCTTCGGCTACACCTTC. Translation gives CASSVGQGIFGYTF.

Here the CDR3 reads CASSSPGPGNEQFF. In nucleotides, the CDR3 is TGTGCCAGCAGCTCCCCTGGGCCGGGGAATGAGCAGTTCTTC. The chain has TRBV11-1 and TRBJ2-1, with a possible D match to TRBD2 (5 bases). CDR1 is SGHAT and CDR2 is FQDESV in the germline V gene (reference sequence). V dropped 4 bases and J dropped 7 bases, with 14 bases sitting between them. The CDR3 has 14 amino acids. Combining the CDR3 with reference TRBV11-1 and TRBJ2-1 gives the whole variable domain EAEVAQSPRYKITEKSQAVAFWCDPISGHATLYWYRQILGQGPELLVQFQDESVVDDSQLPKDRFSAERLKGVDSTLKIQPAELGDSAMYLCASSSPGPGNEQFFGPGTRLTVL.

The chain uses TRBV5-4 and TRBJ2-3; D gene ambiguous. Per germline, CDR1 SGHNT and CDR2 YYREEE (reference sequence). This CDR3 spans 13 amino acids. Trimming removed 4 bases from V and 7 bases from J, with 13 bases in between. The CDR3 sequence: CASSPTQDYTQYF. DNA of the CDR3: TGTGCCAGCAGCCCGACTCAAGACTATACGCAGTATTTT.

The chain joins TRBV5-1 to TRBJ1-1; TRBD1 matches 7 bases. Germline V gene lookup returns CDR1 SGHRS and CDR2 YFSETQ. The length of the CDR3 is 15 residues. V gave up 7 bases and J gave up 3 bases; unmatched junction bases: 12. CDR3 in amino acids: CASGYYSTGDTEAFF. CDR3 nucleotide sequence: TGCGCCAGCGGCTATTACAGCACAGGGGACACTGAAGCTTTCTTT.

This clonotype was seen only a few times. This chain uses TRBV4-1 with TRBJ2-2, with TRBD2 as a possible D gene (5 bases). Trimming removed 3 bases from V and 5 bases from J, with 10 bases in between. The germline gives CDR1 MGHRA, CDR2 YSYEKL. This CDR3 spans 14 amino acids. The CDR3 DNA reads as TGCGCCAGCAGCCATGCCCGGGGAACCGGGGAGCTGTTTTTT. It translates to CASSHARGTGELFF.

This clonotype was seen only a few times. V is TRBV6-1 and J is TRBJ2-2; D perhaps matches TRBD1 (6 bases). CDR1 and CDR2 from the germline V gene are MNHNS and SASEGT. This CDR3 region has 13 residues. The ends were cut back, 6 bases at V and 6 bases at J, with 11 bases in the middle. Written as DNA, the CDR3 is TGTGCCAGCAGGACCAGGGGTTCCGGGGAGCTGTTTTTT. It specifies CASRTRGSGELFF.

This clonotype was seen a few times. The chain joins TRBV29-1 to TRBJ2-7, with 8 bases fitting TRBD1. Germline V gene data show CDR1 as SQVTM and CDR2 as ANQGSEA. V was clipped by 8 bases and J by 2 bases; unmatched bases: 20. This CDR3 is 17 amino acids long. The CDR3 spells CSRRTGCPARVPYEQYV. CDR3 coding DNA: TGCAGCAGAAGGACAGGGTGTCCGGCCCGTGTCCCCTACGAGCAGTACGTC.

In its sample, this clonotype was seen a few times. The chain recombines TRBV25-1 with TRBJ1-6; D unresolved. The CDR3 totals 16 residues. Germline V CDR1 and CDR2: MGHDK, SYGVNS. Deletions cut 2 bases from V and 10 bases from J, with 18 bases between. The CDR3 protein is CASSEPPGRVGSPLHF. CDR3 coding DNA: TGTGCCAGCAGTGAACCTCCGGGGAGGGTAGGCTCACCCCTCCACTTT.

This CDR3 reads CASSYLHVTGGEKNIQYF. The DNA for the CDR3 is TGTGCCAGCAGTTACCTCCACGTGACAGGGGGCGAGAAAAACATTCAGTACTTC. The chain is built from TRBV7-8 and TRBJ2-4; 10 nucleotides match TRBD1. The germline CDR1 and CDR2 sequences are SGHVS and FQNEAQ. The junction had 15 bases not matched to a gene; V was cut back by 6 bases and J by 4 bases. This CDR3 comprises 18 residues.

The table lists this clonotype with a few counts. The CDR3 here is CASSKARTGLSTGELFF. The CDR3 DNA is TGCGCCAGCAGCAAGGCCCGGACAGGGCTATCCACCGGGGAGCTGTTTTTT. The J gene is TRBJ2-2, the V gene TRBV4-3, with TRBD1 identical over 8 bases. CDR3 length equals 17 residues. The V and J ends lost 5 bases and 4 bases, in that order; junction bases with no gene match: 12. Germline CDR1 reads LGHNA; CDR2 reads YSLEER.

The chain combines TRBV7-3 with TRBJ2-2; D gene unclear. V was clipped by 0 bases and J by 4 bases, with 6 bases between them. The CDR3 runs 14 residues. CDR1 is SGHTA, CDR2 FQGTGA, per germline. In nucleotides, the CDR3 is TGTGCCAGCAGCTTAACGTCGGTCACCGGGGAGCTGTTTTTT. This gives the protein CASSLTSVTGELFF.

This chain uses TRBV12-5 with TRBJ2-3; 7 nucleotides align to TRBD2. Looked up from germline, CDR1 is LGHNT and CDR2 is FRNRAP. The CDR3 spans 15 residues. With V trimmed by 5 bases and J by 0 bases, 5 bases remained unmatched. The CDR3 DNA reads as TGTGCTAGTGGTGACCCGGGGGGAAGCACAGATACGCAGTATTTT. The encoded protein is CASGDPGGSTDTQYF.

The chain employs TRBV7-2 and TRBJ1-3; D perhaps matches TRBD1 (6 bases). Germline V gene lookup returns CDR1 SGHTA and CDR2 FQGNSA. V was cut by 3 bases and J by 2 bases, with 14 bases left in between. This CDR3 comprises 16 residues. The chain's CDR3 is CASSFAQGRTGNTIYF. The CDR3 DNA is TGTGCCAGCAGCTTTGCACAGGGTCGGACTGGAAACACCATATATTTT.

This clonotype appeared a few times. CDR3: CSATSGRTEAFF. CDR3 in DNA: TGCAGTGCTACCTCAGGGAGGACTGAAGCTTTCTTT. V is TRBV20-1 and J is TRBJ1-1; possible D gene TRBD1, 5 bases. V was trimmed by 4 bases and J by 5 bases, leaving 11 bases between them. This CDR3 comprises 12 residues. The germline CDR1 and CDR2 sequences are DFQATT and SNEGSKA (reference sequence).

Only a few counts were recorded for this clonotype. The V and J genes are TRBV3-1 and TRBJ1-5; a weak D match, TRBD1 (6 bases). V lost 4 bases to trimming and J lost 0 bases, with 16 bases between them. Germline CDR1 reads LGHDT; CDR2 reads YNNKEL (reference sequence). CDR3 length: 17 amino acids. The CDR3 loop reads CASSPDLRGSSNQPQHF. The DNA of the CDR3 is TGTGCCAGCAGCCCGGACCTTAGGGGGAGTAGCAATCAGCCCCAGCATTTT. Full variable domain (rest looked up from reference TRBV3-1 and TRBJ1-5): DTAVSQTPKYLVTQMGNDKSIKCEQNLGHDTMYWYKQDSKKFLKIMFSYNNKELIINETVPNRFSPKSPDKAHLNLHINSLELGDSAVYFCASSPDLRGSSNQPQHFGDGTRLSIL.

This chain joins TRBV6-1 and TRBJ1-5; no reliable D call. With 3 bases removed from V and 3 bases from J, the gap between germline ends came to 6 bases. This CDR3 is 13 amino acids long. Per the germline V gene, CDR1 is MNHNS and CDR2 is SASEGT. The CDR3 nucleotides read TGTGCCAGCAGTGAGATCGTCAATCAGCCCCAGCATTTT. Its translation: CASSEIVNQPQHF.

Many counts were recorded for this clonotype. The gene calls are TRBV7-2 and TRBJ2-7; 7 bases fit TRBD1. The CDR3 loop spans 14 amino acids. Germline V lookup: CDR1 SGHTA, CDR2 FQGNSA. With V trimmed by 3 bases and J by 2 bases, 4 bases remained unmatched. The CDR3 loop reads CASSFWDSAYEQYF. In DNA, the CDR3 is TGTGCCAGCAGCTTTTGGGACAGTGCCTACGAGCAGTACTTC.

Only a few counts were recorded for this clonotype. J is TRBJ1-5 and V is TRBV7-2; D is undetermined. Germline V CDR1 and CDR2: SGHTA, FQGNSA. V lost 1 base, J lost 4 bases, and 17 bases lay in between. This CDR3 is built from 17 residues. This CDR3 reads CASSLGSPLSSNQPQHF. In DNA form, the CDR3 reads TGTGCCAGCAGCTTAGGGTCCCCATTAAGTTCAAATCAGCCCCAGCATTTT.

This clonotype was seen ten or more times. V usage is TRBV7-4 and J usage is TRBJ2-5; D is perhaps TRBD2 (6 bases). Germline values: CDR1 SGHVT, CDR2 SQSDAQ. With 5 bases removed from V and 5 bases from J, the gap between germline ends came to 30 bases. The CDR3 length is 19 residues. In DNA, the CDR3 is TGTGCCAGCAGCCCTGACTCGACCGGGACTCCGGCGTGGATCGAGACCCAGTACTTC. Its translation: CASSPDSTGTPAWIETQYF. Variable domain in full (rest from reference TRBV7-4 and TRBJ2-5): GAGVSQSPRYKVAKRGRDVALRCDSISGHVTLYWYRQTLGQGSEVLTYSQSDAQRDKSGRPSGRFSAERPERSVSTLKIQRTEQGDSAVYLCASSPDSTGTPAWIETQYFGPGTRLLVL.

This clonotype came up many times. V gene TRBV20-1 combines with J gene TRBJ1-2; 7 bases align to TRBD1. Unmatched junction bases numbered 6, after V lost 5 bases and J lost 0 bases. This CDR3 is 14 amino acids long. Per the germline V gene, CDR1 is DFQATT and CDR2 is SNEGSKA (reference sequence). Here the CDR3 DNA reads TGCAGTGCTGAGGGGGCCCGGGCTAACTATGGCTACACCTTC. Translated, it gives CSAEGARANYGYTF.

Only a few counts were recorded for this clonotype. The CDR3 loop is CASSQTGGLTEAFF. CDR3 DNA sequence: TGTGCCAGCAGCCAGACAGGGGGATTAACTGAAGCTTTCTTT. V and J are TRBV6-2 or TRBV6-3 and TRBJ1-1; 9 bases line up with TRBD1. V trimming: 6 bases; J trimming: 5 bases; junction bases outside the gene matches: 7. Per the germline V gene, CDR1 is MNHEY and CDR2 is SVGEGT. There are 14 residues in the CDR3.

This chain links TRBV12-5 with TRBJ2-3; D may match TRBD1 or TRBD2 (5 bases each). The ends were cut back, 1 base at V and 0 bases at J, with 11 bases in the middle. CDR1 and CDR2 from the germline V gene are LGHNT and FRNRAP. This CDR3 region has 16 residues. CDR3 in DNA: TGTGCTAGTGGTTTGGCGACGGGACCTAGCACAGATACGCAGTATTTT. Translating it yields CASGLATGPSTDTQYF.

The chain combines TRBV15 with TRBJ2-3; 7 bases match TRBD2. The junction had 15 bases not matched to a gene; V was cut back by 9 bases and J by 3 bases. The germline CDR1 and CDR2 sequences are LNHNV and YYDKDF (reference sequence). The CDR3 is 16 residues long. The CDR3 loop is CATARVGDGGTDTQYF. DNA for the CDR3: TGTGCCACGGCCCGGGTGGGGGACGGGGGGACAGATACGCAGTATTTT.

This clonotype appeared a few times. The rearrangement joins TRBV7-9 to TRBJ1-4; D call uncertain. The length of the CDR3 is 16 residues. CDR1 SEHNR and CDR2 FQNEAQ come from the germline V gene (reference sequence). V was pared by 5 bases and J by 0 bases, with 13 bases between. The DNA of the CDR3 is TGTGCCAGCAGCCCAAAGGGAGGAGCAACTAATGAAAAACTGTTTTTT. This codes for CASSPKGGATNEKLFF.

V gene TRBV4-2 combines with J gene TRBJ2-5; 8 bases align to TRBD2. CDR1 LGHNA and CDR2 YNFKEQ come from the germline V gene. Trimming cost V 1 base and J 2 bases; bases outside gene matches: 9. The CDR3 loop spans 17 amino acids. Here the CDR3 reads CASSQGSGAGGQETQYF. CDR3 in DNA: TGTGCCAGCAGCCAAGGATCGGGGGCGGGGGGTCAAGAGACCCAGTACTTC.

This clonotype was observed a handful of times. The gene calls are TRBV20-1 and TRBJ2-1, with TRBD1 identical over 7 bases. Germline V gene sequence: CDR1 DFQATT, CDR2 SNEGSKA (reference sequence). Trimming removed 0 bases from V and 10 bases from J; junction bases left unmatched: 9. This CDR3 contains 14 residues. CDR3 residues: CSARETGLVGEQFF. Written as DNA, the CDR3 is TGCAGTGCTAGAGAGACAGGGCTGGTCGGGGAGCAGTTCTTC.

The chain has TRBV12-3 or TRBV12-4 and TRBJ1-2; D remains ambiguous. V was cut by 6 bases and J by 1 base, with 15 bases left in between. The CDR3 is 15 residues long. CDR3 in DNA: TGTGCCAGCAGCCCCATTGGGTGGCTTAACTATGGCTACACCTTC. It encodes CASSPIGWLNYGYTF.

This clonotype was observed a handful of times. This chain joins TRBV19 and TRBJ2-7; 13 nucleotides line up with TRBD2. The ends lost 6 bases at V and 2 bases at J; junction bases unmatched: 4. CDR1 and CDR2 from the germline V gene are LNHDA and SQIVND (reference sequence). The CDR3 extends over 15 amino acids. Written as DNA, the CDR3 is TGTGCCAGTAGGCCGGGACTAGCGGGGACCTACGAGCAGTACTTC. Translation gives CASRPGLAGTYEQYF.

The rearrangement links TRBV7-9 to TRBJ2-2; D is perhaps TRBD1 (7 bases). The CDR3 totals 14 residues. Per germline, CDR1 SEHNR and CDR2 FQNEAQ (reference sequence). Trimming shortened V by 6 bases and J by 7 bases, and 15 bases separated the two germline ends. CDR3 region: CASRFRGEIGELFF. For the CDR3, the DNA is TGTGCCAGCAGATTCAGGGGGGAGATCGGGGAGCTGTTTTTT. Full variable domain (outside the CDR3, taken from reference TRBV7-9 and TRBJ2-2): DTGVSQNPRHKITKRGQNVTFRCDPISEHNRLYWYRQTLGQGPEFLTYFQNEAQLEKSRLLSDRFSAERPKGSFSTLEIQRTEQGDSAMYLCASRFRGEIGELFFGEGSRLTVL.

The chain uses TRBV4-1 and TRBJ1-6, with D perhaps matching TRBD1 (5 bases). CDR1 and CDR2 from the germline V gene are MGHRA and YSYEKL. V dropped 2 bases and J dropped 7 bases, with 15 bases sitting between them. The CDR3 loop spans 16 amino acids. Written as DNA, the CDR3 is TGCGCCAGCAGCCAAAATCCCAGGGTTTTCAATTCACCCCTCCACTTT. It translates to CASSQNPRVFNSPLHF.

The CDR3 DNA is TGTGCCAGCGGGGGGGGGGCTGCTGAAGCTTTCTTT. Encoded protein: CASGGGAAEAFF. This chain joins TRBV6-5 and TRBJ1-1; tentative D call: TRBD1 (6 bases). CDR1 and CDR2 (germline): MNHEY, SVGAGI. V was cut by 8 bases and J by 6 bases, with 13 bases left in between. The CDR3 extends over 12 amino acids.

The DNA for the CDR3 is TGTGCCAGCAGCTCCAGTACTAGCGGGGGGATCTACGAGCAGTACTTC. Protein product: CASSSSTSGGIYEQYF. The genes are TRBV7-8 and TRBJ2-7, with 12 bases aligning to TRBD2. CDR1 and CDR2 (germline): SGHVS, FQNEAQ. The V and J ends lost 4 bases and 3 bases, in that order; junction bases with no gene match: 7. This CDR3 spans 16 amino acids. Drawing the rest from reference TRBV7-8 and TRBJ2-7, the complete variable domain is GAGVSQSPRYKVAKRGQDVALRCDPISGHVSLFWYQQALGQGPEFLTYFQNEAQLDKSGLPSDRFFAERPEGSVSTLKIQRTQQEDSAVYLCASSSSTSGGIYEQYFGPGTRLTVT.